Listed here are 10 T cell receptor beta chains from one sample, sequenced in a study of cytomegalovirus exposure and HLA in healthy donors. The PCR contained 60 Vbeta and 13 Jbeta primers. Data came from immunoSEQ multiplex PCR; TCRdb stores just in-frame clones and leaves some out. The table has more than 85,000 clones, 81% seen once. Sample: PBMCs. The receptors were gathered from a woman in her twenties or thirties in good health and CMV-seronegative.

This chain connects TRBV6-1 to TRBJ1-4; a weak D match, TRBD1 (5 bases). V was cut by 3 bases and J by 5 bases, with 10 bases left in between. The CDR3 runs 14 residues. Germline CDR1 MNHNS, CDR2 SASEGT. CDR3 bases: TGTGCCAGCAGTGATACAGGAGGGAATGAAAAACTGTTTTTT. Translated: CASSDTGGNEKLFF.

The chain has TRBV7-2 and TRBJ2-7; TRBD2 matches at 13 bases. V was pared by 4 bases and J by 3 bases, with 6 bases of the junction left unmatched. This CDR3 has 16 residues. Germline CDR1 SGHTA, CDR2 FQGNSA. CDR3 protein: CASSSRTSGRIYEQYF. CDR3 coding DNA: TGTGCCAGCAGCTCAAGGACTAGCGGGAGAATCTACGAGCAGTACTTC.

The J gene is TRBJ2-1, the V gene TRBV5-1, with 8 bases matching TRBD1. The germline gives CDR1 SGHRS, CDR2 YFSETQ. This CDR3 contains 15 residues. V lost 0 bases to trimming and J lost 7 bases; unmatched junction nucleotides: 6. As DNA, the CDR3 is TGCGCCAGCAGCTTGGCCACAGGGGGGTTGAATGAGCAGTTCTTC. Its translation: CASSLATGGLNEQFF.

This rearrangement joins TRBV5-4 to TRBJ2-3, with 14 bases lining up with TRBD2. J gave up 2 bases and V 3 bases, and 2 bases lay outside the gene matches. The CDR3 spans 16 residues. Per the germline V gene, CDR1 is SGHNT and CDR2 is YYREEE (reference sequence). The CDR3 spells CASSSGLAGVTDTQYF. DNA for the CDR3: TGTGCCAGCAGCTCGGGACTAGCGGGAGTCACAGATACGCAGTATTTT.

The V gene is TRBV18, the J gene TRBJ2-1, with 9 positions matching TRBD2. This CDR3 is 16 amino acids long. The V and J ends lost 0 bases and 8 bases, in that order; junction bases with no gene match: 8. Germline-derived CDR1 and CDR2 are KGHSH and LQKENI. The CDR3: CASSPPGTSLVYEQFF. The CDR3 DNA sequence: TGTGCCAGCTCACCACCCGGGACTAGCCTTGTCTATGAGCAGTTCTTC.

Written as DNA, the CDR3 is TGTGCCAGCAGTTCCGCACTAGGGACCTACGAGCAGTACTTC. Translated, it gives CASSSALGTYEQYF. The gene calls are TRBV27 and TRBJ2-7; TRBD2 might be the D (5 bases). Germline lookup yields CDR1 MNHEY and CDR2 SMNVEV (reference sequence). The V end lost 4 bases, the J end lost 2 bases, and 12 bases lay between the germline ends. This CDR3 region has 14 residues.

Comments on this clone: One end of the junction does not line up with germline, which may come from a read error. This sequence joins TRBV7-9 and TRBJ2-7; no definite D call. This CDR3 has 13 amino acids. The germline gives CDR1 SEHNR, CDR2 FQNEAQ (reference sequence). This CDR3 reads CSSSDQITYEQYF. The CDR3 region has the DNA TGTTCCAGCAGCGATCAGATAACCTACGAGCAGTACTTC.

This rearrangement joins TRBV9 to TRBJ1-2, with TRBD1 matching over 8 bases. Germline lookup yields CDR1 SGDLS and CDR2 YYNGEE. This CDR3 is built from 14 residues. The ends lost 1 base at V and 3 bases at J; junction bases unmatched: 2. DNA of the CDR3: TGTGCCAGCAGCGTACCAGGGGGCGACTATGGCTACACCTTC. Its translation: CASSVPGGDYGYTF.

The chain joins TRBV6-6 to TRBJ1-5, with 9 bases matching TRBD1. Per the germline V gene, CDR1 is MNHNY and CDR2 is SVGAGI (reference sequence). The CDR3 spans 14 residues. Germline trimming cut 2 bases from V and 4 bases from J; bases unmatched to any gene: 0. The CDR3 bases are TGTGCCAGCAGTTACGGGACAGGGAATCAGCCCCAGCATTTT. As protein: CASSYGTGNQPQHF.

This chain uses TRBV28 with TRBJ2-4; 11 nucleotides match TRBD2. CDR1 and CDR2 (germline): MDHEN, SYDVKM. After removal of 4 bases from V and 6 bases from J, the junction contained 5 bases not matched to a gene. The length of the CDR3 is 15 residues. The CDR3 loop is CASSSSGRRGNIQYF. In nucleotides, the CDR3 is TGTGCCAGCAGTTCTAGCGGGAGGAGAGGAAACATTCAGTACTTC.